This T cell receptor (beta chain) came from a study of blood T cell repertoires in COVID-19. The overall study: Sites in the United States, Italy and Spain provided acute and convalescent COVID-19 samples. The cDNA or gDNA used as material had been derived from T cells, B-cell-depleted T cells, or PBMCs.

Germline V gives CDR1 SNHLY, CDR2 FYNNEI. The trim removed 11 bases at V and 7 bases at J, leaving 16 bases unmatched. This CDR3 has 14 amino acids. Original analysis: Estimates of nucleated cell counts were drawn from the amplification of reference gene primers. Sequencing used immunoSEQ multiplex PCR; TCRdb keeps in-frame clones, though not all of them. V and J calls and clone size are copied from that table; D and trimming were computed from the DNA. The sample holds nearly 250,000 clones, roughly 83% seen once. Seattle-derived patients entered the study during active infection and were followed longitudinally.

The receptor's source is a woman at least 80 years old with COVID-19, enrolled during active disease. V usage is TRBV2 and J usage is TRBJ2-7; 8 positions agree with TRBD1. Source material: peripheral blood. The CDR3 here is CAYRPWTGTEEQYV. The CDR3 DNA follows: TGTGCCTACCGACCCTGGACAGGGACGGAGGAGCAGTACGTC.